This T cell receptor beta chain was sequenced for a study of identical twins. A universal primer site was created by template switching, with the cDNA bearing unique molecular identifiers. TCRdb re-called the 5' RACE reads through MiXCR, storing one row per CDR3 protein. This sample has 1.5 million to 2 million distinct CDR3 sequences, with about 32% found just once. Study results and limitations: Within beta out-of-frame sequences, the excess sharing observed between twins was weaker. Compared with models, monozygotic twins showed more out-of-frame TCR alpha sharing.

As for this clonotype: Its antigen is not identified.

From germline, CDR1 is LGHDT and CDR2 YNNKEL (reference sequence). Trimming took off 1 base at V and 5 bases at J, with 11 bases between the two ends. The CDR3 sequence is 14 residues long. The V and J genes are TRBV3-1 and TRBJ2-5; possible D gene TRBD1, 5 bases. This clonotype was obtained from a newborn girl in good health. The sequenced material came from cord blood. The CDR3, as DNA: TGTGCCAGCAGCCAAGCTAGGGGCGCGGAGACCCAGTACTTC. It yields the protein CASSQARGAETQYF.